The T cell receptor (beta chain) described here comes from a study of shared T cell receptors in the human thymus. Method: immunoSEQ multiplex PCR; TCRdb's copy keeps in-frame clones and lacks some. The repertoire consists of 450,000 to 650,000 clones, with about 84% occurring once and the leading ten covering 0.013%. V was clipped by 0 bases and J by 2 bases, with 26 bases between them. There are 20 residues in the CDR3. Germline V gives CDR1 SGHVS, CDR2 FQNEAQ. These same records also appear under a second study, on human thymus T cells.

The clonotype originates from a boy under three years old with a congenital heart defect. Specimen: thymocytes. The chain employs TRBV7-8 and TRBJ2-7, with no clear D. The CDR3 loop is CASSLARSNGVRGPTYEQYF. The DNA of the CDR3 is TGTGCCAGCAGCTTAGCCCGGAGTAACGGCGTGCGTGGTCCTACCTACGAGCAGTACTTC.